This T cell receptor beta chain derives from a study of patients and donors after allogeneic stem cell transplantation. MiXCR, run by TCRdb on the RT-PCR reads, gives a single entry per CDR3 protein. The top ten hold under 6.5% of the sample, which has about a million distinct CDR3 sequences, 18% seen once. A few counts support this clonotype. V lost 3 bases and J 6 bases, leaving 6 bases between the germline ends. The CDR3 spans 11 residues. CDR1 is DFQATT, CDR2 SNEGSKA, per germline (reference sequence). The sample taken for sequencing was blood, either unsorted or a sorted T cell fraction (not recorded which). The sequence was obtained from a human donor who was either an allogeneic HSCT recipient or a stem cell or donor lymphocyte infusion donor (not recorded which). It is not recorded whose cells these are; they may come from a transplant donor. The rearrangement uses TRBV20-1 and TRBJ2-1; D call uncertain. The DNA for the CDR3 is TGCAGTGCTAGTTTAGCCAATGAGCAGTTCTTC. Translated, it gives CSASLANEQFF.